A single sample is the source of the 18 T cell receptor beta chains below, sequenced in a study of cytomegalovirus exposure and HLA in healthy donors. PCR used 60 Vbeta primers and 13 Jbeta primers. Profiled with immunoSEQ multiplex PCR; TCRdb holds only in-frame clones, not every one. In total, the table holds about 50,000 clones. The sample taken for sequencing was PBMCs. Every receptor here comes from a woman in her fifties or sixties in good health and CMV-seropositive.

This chain connects TRBV6-6 to TRBJ2-7, with D unclear. Looked up from germline, CDR1 is MNHNY and CDR2 is SVGAGI (reference sequence). The V end was cut by 5 bases, the J end by 4 bases, with 9 bases between. The CDR3 runs to 12 residues. DNA for the CDR3: TGTGCCAGCAGTAGTGTCGGGTACGAGCAGTACTTC. As protein: CASSSVGYEQYF.

CDR3 DNA: TGTGCCAGCAGTACAGGACAGGGGAGAGAGACCCAGTACTTC. Its protein is CASSTGQGRETQYF. The V call is TRBV6-1, the J call TRBJ2-5, with 9 bases fitting TRBD1. Germline lookup yields CDR1 MNHNS and CDR2 SASEGT. The ends lost 5 bases at V and 4 bases at J; junction bases unmatched: 5. There are 14 residues in the CDR3.

This chain links TRBV19 with TRBJ1-5; D is unclear. Germline V gene sequence: CDR1 LNHDA, CDR2 SQIVND (reference sequence). This CDR3 spans 13 amino acids. V was pared by 0 bases and J by 4 bases, with 4 bases between. CDR3 coding DNA: TGTGCCAGTAGTATAGAGGCTAATCAGCCCCAGCATTTT. Protein product: CASSIEANQPQHF.

J is TRBJ2-5 and V is TRBV7-2, with D hard to call. Germline CDR1 reads SGHTA; CDR2 reads FQGNSA. The CDR3 spans 12 residues. V was shortened by 3 bases and J by 5 bases, with 7 bases between the two germline ends. Written as DNA, the CDR3 is TGTGCCAGCAGCTTCGGTTCGGAGACCCAGTACTTC. Its protein product is CASSFGSETQYF. Full variable domain (remainder filled in from reference TRBV7-2 and TRBJ2-5): GAGVSQSPSNKVTEKGKDVELRCDPISGHTALYWYRQSLGQGLEFLIYFQGNSAPDKSGLPSDRFSAERTGGSVSTLTIQRTQQEDSAVYLCASSFGSETQYFGPGTRLLVL.

The J gene is TRBJ2-3, the V gene TRBV5-6; D is uncertain. The CDR3 consists of 14 residues. V was pared by 1 base and J by 5 bases, with 11 bases between. The germline V gene has CDR1 SGHDT and CDR2 YYEEEE. This chain's CDR3 is CASSLRSVGDTQYF. The DNA for the CDR3 is TGTGCCAGCAGCTTGAGAAGTGTCGGAGATACGCAGTATTTT.

The V call is TRBV9, the J call TRBJ1-1; TRBD1 aligns across 9 bases. This CDR3 contains 15 residues. Germline V gene lookup returns CDR1 SGDLS and CDR2 YYNGEE. V lost 0 bases, J lost 4 bases, and 4 bases stayed unmatched. DNA for the CDR3: TGTGCCAGCAGCGTAGCGACAGGGGGAGTCACTGAAGCTTTCTTT. Residues: CASSVATGGVTEAFF.

CDR3 sequence (DNA): TGTGCCAGCAGTTATCTCAGGCAGGGTCCCGGGGAGCTGTTTTTT. Encoded protein: CASSYLRQGPGELFF. The chain has TRBV6-5 and TRBJ2-2; the D gene is possibly TRBD1 (5 bases). CDR1 MNHEY and CDR2 SVGAGI come from the germline V gene. This CDR3 region has 15 residues. V lost 3 bases and J 6 bases, leaving 14 bases between the germline ends.

Note on this clone: Germline is not matched at one junction end, which may reflect a read error. The chain is built from TRBV6-5 and TRBJ1-6, with TRBD1 matching 7 bases. Germline V gene data show CDR1 as MNHEY and CDR2 as SVGAGI. The CDR3 has 16 amino acids. This CDR3 reads CASSYSPGTALSPLPF. Here the CDR3 DNA reads TGTGCCAGCAGTTACTCCCCCGGGACAGCTTTATCACCCCTCCCCTTT.

V gene TRBV9 combines with J gene TRBJ2-3, with 7 bases lining up with TRBD2. The germline CDR1 and CDR2 sequences are SGDLS and YYNGEE. With V trimmed by 3 bases and J by 6 bases, 7 bases remained unmatched. There are 14 residues in the CDR3. DNA of the CDR3: TGTGCCAGCAGCGCCCGGGAGGTTCAGGATACGCAGTATTTT. Its translation is CASSAREVQDTQYF. Filled out from reference TRBV9 and TRBJ2-3, the complete variable domain reads DSGVTQTPKHLITATGQRVTLRCSPRSGDLSVYWYQQSLDQGLQFLIQYYNGEERAKGNILERFSAQQFPDLHSELNLSSLELGDSALYFCASSAREVQDTQYFGPGTRLTVL.

This chain joins TRBV5-1 and TRBJ1-2, with a possible D match to TRBD1 (5 bases). CDR3 size: 16 residues. Trimming pared 5 bases from V and 8 bases from J, leaving 25 bases between. The germline V gene encodes CDR1 SGHRS and CDR2 YFSETQ. CDR3: CASSHTPGDHSGGYTF. Here the CDR3 DNA reads TGCGCCAGCAGTCACACCCCGGGGGATCATAGTGGGGGCTACACCTTC.

The CDR3 nucleotides are TGCGCCAGCAGCTTGGCGCAGGGGGCCTTAAACACTGAAGCTTTCTTT. Its protein product is CASSLAQGALNTEAFF. This chain uses TRBV5-1 with TRBJ1-1; 8 bases align to TRBD1. Losses at the gene ends were 0 bases for V and 2 bases for J; bases not matched to a gene: 6. The CDR3 runs to 16 residues. Germline CDR1 reads SGHRS; CDR2 reads YFSETQ.

This chain links TRBV15 with TRBJ1-5; D is unresolved. Trimming stripped 5 bases from V and 7 bases from J, with 18 bases between. Per the germline V gene, CDR1 is LNHNV and CDR2 is YYDKDF (reference sequence). CDR3 length: 15 residues. CDR3 sequence (DNA): TGTGCCACCAGCGAGACCCCGGGGAGCGAACAGCCCCAGCATTTT. It yields the protein CATSETPGSEQPQHF.

V gene TRBV4-3 combines with J gene TRBJ2-3, with 9 bases lining up with TRBD1. The junction had 5 bases not matched to a gene; V was cut back by 3 bases and J by 4 bases. The CDR3 has 15 amino acids. The germline CDR1 and CDR2 sequences are LGHNA and YSLEER. The CDR3 loop is CASSQGQGDADTQYF. The CDR3 DNA follows: TGCGCCAGCAGCCAGGGACAGGGAGATGCAGATACGCAGTATTTT.

The chain uses TRBV4-1 and TRBJ2-5; a weak D match, TRBD1 (5 bases). V gave up 2 bases and J gave up 5 bases, with 9 bases separating them. Germline V gene lookup returns CDR1 MGHRA and CDR2 YSYEKL. This CDR3 is built from 13 residues. CDR3 nucleotide sequence: TGCGCCAGCAGCCAACTGGCAGGGGAGACCCAGTACTTC. Its protein product is CASSQLAGETQYF.

The rearrangement joins TRBV7-2 to TRBJ1-5; D is possibly TRBD1 (5 bases). Germline V gene sequence: CDR1 SGHTA, CDR2 FQGNSA. With 3 bases removed from V and 7 bases from J, the gap between germline ends came to 13 bases. The CDR3 consists of 14 residues. The CDR3 loop is CASSFSGGGQPQHF. For the CDR3, the DNA is TGTGCCAGCAGCTTCTCGGGGGGAGGGCAGCCCCAGCATTTT.

The rearrangement uses TRBV6-4 and TRBJ1-2; 7 bases are shared with TRBD1. Losses at the gene ends were 6 bases for V and 0 bases for J; bases not matched to a gene: 10. In germline, CDR1 is MRHNA, CDR2 SNTAGT. The CDR3 runs 16 residues. CDR3 loop: CASSQDRRGANYGYTF. CDR3 sequence (DNA): TGTGCCAGCAGCCAGGACAGGAGGGGAGCTAACTATGGCTACACCTTC.

J is TRBJ2-3 and V is TRBV9; 8 bases agree with TRBD1. Germline trimming cut 7 bases from V and 0 bases from J; bases unmatched to any gene: 4. The CDR3 runs to 14 residues. CDR1 SGDLS and CDR2 YYNGEE come from the germline V gene. In DNA form, the CDR3 reads TGTGCCAGCGCCGGGACAGGAAGCACAGATACGCAGTATTTT. Its protein is CASAGTGSTDTQYF.

This chain joins TRBV11-2 and TRBJ2-1, with 9 positions matching TRBD1. The trim removed 5 bases at V and 3 bases at J, leaving 5 bases unmatched. The CDR3 spans 15 residues. Germline assignment: CDR1 SGHAT and CDR2 FQNNGV. For the CDR3, the DNA is TGTGCCAGCAGCCCGGGACAGGGAGGCTACAATGAGCAGTTCTTC. Translation: CASSPGQGGYNEQFF.